The rows below give T cell receptor beta chains drawn from one sample of a study of blood T cells in healthy people across ages. TCRdb processed the 5' RACE reads anew with MiXCR; each CDR3 protein has one entry. This table has hundreds of thousands of distinct CDR3 sequences, roughly 25% appearing once. The data were also submitted as part of a second study, on T cells of mothers and their children.

Material for sequencing was blood. The source is a boy under 18 in good health. Each CDR3 is given with its conserved first and last residue. D genes are given only for firm matches. Clone size is stated in some rows and not others, as once, few, many or a class when expanded.

clone_size j_call v_call d_call cdr3_nt cdr3_aa
NA TRBJ2-5 TRBV3-1 TRBD2 TGTGCCAGCAAAACTAGCGGGGAAGAGACCCAGTACTTC CASKTSGEETQYF
few TRBJ1-4 TRBV12-3/TRBV12-4 NA TGTGCCAGCAGTTCCACAGGGTATCATAATGAAAAACTGTTTTTT CASSSTGYHNEKLFF
few TRBJ2-7 TRBV7-6 NA TGTGCCAGCAGCACCGGAACAGGGTCCGAGCAGTACTTC CASSTGTGSEQYF
NA TRBJ2-5 TRBV20-1 TRBD2 TGCAGTGCTATGACCTATAGCGGGGGAGCTGTAGTGACCCAGTACTTC CSAMTYSGGAVVTQYF
NA TRBJ2-5 TRBV2 NA TGTGCCAGCAAAATTATCGGAGAGACCCAGTACTTC CASKIIGETQYF
few TRBJ1-1 TRBV29-1 TRBD1 TGCAGCGTGTTGACAGGGTCGATGAACACTGAAGCTTTCTTT CSVLTGSMNTEAFF
NA TRBJ2-5 TRBV12-3/TRBV12-4 NA TGTGCCAGCAGAACTGAGAAAAACAGTCAAGAGACCCAGTACTTC CASRTEKNSQETQYF
NA TRBJ2-1 TRBV5-1 NA TGCGCCAGCAGCTACCAGGGGGCGGGAGAGACCCAGTTCTTC CASSYQGAGETQFF
few TRBJ2-1 TRBV7-9 NA TGTGCCAGCAGCCATCGATCCTACAGGGTCTATGAGCAGTTCTTC CASSHRSYRVYEQFF
few TRBJ1-4 TRBV7-6 TRBD1 TGTGCCAGCAGCTTAGGCAGGGGGCTAACTAATGAAAAACTGTTTTTT CASSLGRGLTNEKLFF
few TRBJ2-4 TRBV5-5 NA TGTGCCAGCTCCTTACAAGGTAGGGTCGGGAACATTCAGTACTTC CASSLQGRVGNIQYF
few TRBJ1-4 TRBV9 NA TGTGCCAGCAGCGTACGATTTAATGAAAAACTGTTTTTT CASSVRFNEKLFF
NA TRBJ2-1 TRBV4-1 NA TGCGCCAGCAGCCAAGACCAGGGCTCCTACAATGAGCAGTTCTTC CASSQDQGSYNEQFF
NA TRBJ2-3 TRBV7-2 NA TGTGCCAGCAGCTTAGCGAGGGCGGATACGCAGTATTTT CASSLARADTQYF
few TRBJ2-4 TRBV4-1 TRBD2 TGCGCCAGCAGCCAAGAGGCTAGCGGCCTCAACATTCAGTACTTC CASSQEASGLNIQYF
many TRBJ2-5 TRBV7-9 NA TGCGCCAGCAGCTTGAGGCAGGGGGAGACCCAGTACTTC CASSLRQGETQYF
NA TRBJ1-2 TRBV27 TRBD1 TGTGCCAGCAGTCTCTCCGGGACAGGGGGGCCTTACTATGGCTACACCTTC CASSLSGTGGPYYGYTF
few TRBJ2-5 TRBV2 TRBD2 TGTGCCAGCAGTGCCGGGAGGCAAGAGACCCAGTACTTC CASSAGRQETQYF
NA TRBJ1-4 TRBV20-1 NA TGCAGCGCCCCAAAAGGGGGGGCAGAGGAAAAACTGTTTTTT CSAPKGGAEEKLFF
NA TRBJ2-7 TRBV29-1 TRBD1 TGCAGCGTTGCCACAGGGGGTTACGGCGAGCAGTACTTC CSVATGGYGEQYF
few TRBJ2-3 TRBV20-1 TRBD2 TGCAGTGCTAGACCATCATCCCTGGGGGGGGGTACAGATACGCAGTATTTT CSARPSSLGGGTDTQYF
NA TRBJ2-4 TRBV18 NA TGTGCCAGCTCACCAGCAATTGGAGGCAAAAACATTCAGTACTTC CASSPAIGGKNIQYF
NA TRBJ1-1 TRBV10-1 NA TGCGCCAGCAGTGAGTCCGGGGGCACTGAAGCTTTCTTT CASSESGGTEAFF
NA TRBJ2-2 TRBV28 NA TGTGCCAGCCGGAAGTCGGCAAGGAACACCGGGGAGCTGTTTTTT CASRKSARNTGELFF
NA TRBJ2-6 TRBV5-1 NA TGCGCCAGCAGCTCACTACCCTCTGGGGCCAACGTCCTGACTTTC CASSSLPSGANVLTF
NA TRBJ2-5 TRBV29-1 NA TGCAGCGTACTGTACGGGACTCACCAAGAGACCCAGTACTTC CSVLYGTHQETQYF
NA TRBJ1-1 TRBV2 TRBD1 TGTGCCAGCGGACAGGGGACACCGAACACTGAAGCTTTCTTT CASGQGTPNTEAFF
few TRBJ1-3 TRBV11-2 NA TGTGCCAGCAGCTTTTCAGAGGGGTTAAACACCATATATTTT CASSFSEGLNTIYF
few TRBJ2-5 TRBV9 TRBD2 TGTGCCAGCAGCGTAACTAGCGGGGGGCCTTTCGAGACCCAGTACTTC CASSVTSGGPFETQYF
NA TRBJ2-1 TRBV18 NA TGTGCCAGCTCACTCGACCGGACTTCGTTCTTC CASSLDRTSFF
NA TRBJ2-4 TRBV7-2 NA TGTGCCAGCAGCTTAGCGGGCTCTAGCCAACGCGGGGACATTCAGTACTTC CASSLAGSSQRGDIQYF
NA TRBJ1-4 TRBV3-1 NA TGTGCCAGCAGCCAAGACCGTGACAGAACCGAAAAACTGTTTTTT CASSQDRDRTEKLFF
few TRBJ2-7 TRBV4-1 NA TGCGCCAGCAGCCCAGTCCGGACCTACGAGCAGTACTTC CASSPVRTYEQYF
few TRBJ1-6 TRBV2 TRBD1 TGTGCCAGCAAGTTTTACGGGACAGGGGTTTCACCCCTCCACTTT CASKFYGTGVSPLHF
few TRBJ2-7 TRBV28 NA TGTGCCAGCAGTTTAGGCCCGTGGGGGAGTCCCTACGAGCAGTACTTC CASSLGPWGSPYEQYF
few TRBJ1-1 TRBV5-1 TRBD1 TGCGCCAGCAGGCAGGGGGCCATGAACACTGAAGCTTTCTTT CASRQGAMNTEAFF
few TRBJ2-1 TRBV27 TRBD2 TGTGCCAGCAGTCCCGGGACTAGCGGATCCTGCAATGAGCAGTTCTTC CASSPGTSGSCNEQFF
NA TRBJ2-1 TRBV5-1 NA TGCGCCAGCAGCTTGGGCAGTCTGAGGGTCGATGAGCAGTTCTTC CASSLGSLRVDEQFF
few TRBJ1-1 TRBV20-1 NA TGCAGTGCTAGAGTCAGGGGGAACACTGAAGCTTTCTTT CSARVRGNTEAFF
few TRBJ1-1 TRBV6-1 NA TGTGCCAGCAGACGGGGGGCCGGGGACACTGAAGCTTTCTTT CASRRGAGDTEAFF
NA TRBJ1-4 TRBV6-5 TRBD1 TGTGCCAGCAGTTACGGGGCCTTGACAGGGCCCCCATCGTATGAAAAACTGTTTTTT CASSYGALTGPPSYEKLFF
few TRBJ2-7 TRBV30 NA TGTGCCTGGACCCCCCGGGTGGACGAGCAGTACTTC CAWTPRVDEQYF
NA TRBJ1-2 TRBV6-6 NA TGTGCCAGCACTCAGGGATCAGGGGGCTACACCTTC CASTQGSGGYTF
NA TRBJ2-1 TRBV4-3 TRBD1 TGCGCCAGCAGCCAAGAGAGGGACAGTAATAATGAGCAGTTCTTC CASSQERDSNNEQFF
few TRBJ2-5 TRBV7-6 NA TGTGCCAGCAGTAGGCGGGACCCCAAACAAGAGACCCAGTACTTC CASSRRDPKQETQYF
NA TRBJ1-4 TRBV20-1 TRBD1 TGCAGTTCCAGGACAGGGATTCATGAAAAACTGTTTTTT CSSRTGIHEKLFF
NA TRBJ1-2 TRBV12-3/TRBV12-4 NA TGTGCCAGCACCCACTATGGGGATTATGGCTACACCTTC CASTHYGDYGYTF
many TRBJ2-5 TRBV12-3/TRBV12-4 NA TGTGCCAGCAGACACGGGACCGCCCAAGAGACCCAGTACTTC CASRHGTAQETQYF
many TRBJ1-4 TRBV5-1 TRBD1 TGCGCCAGCAGCTTGGCCATTGGGACAGGGCCTAATGAAAAACTGTTTTTT CASSLAIGTGPNEKLFF
NA TRBJ2-5 TRBV20-1 NA TGCAGCACCCTGCGGGGAGAGACCCAGTACTTC CSTLRGETQYF
few TRBJ1-3 TRBV2 NA TGTGCCAGCACTGGGATCCTCTCTGGAAACACCATATATTTT CASTGILSGNTIYF
few TRBJ1-4 TRBV11-2 TRBD1 TGTGCCAGCAGCATGCCTCGGACAGGGGGAAAGATGACTAATGAAAAACTGTTTTTT CASSMPRTGGKMTNEKLFF
NA TRBJ2-1 TRBV11-2 TRBD2 TGTGCCAGCAGCTCAAATCGGGGCGGGAGGGCCTACAATGAGCAGTTCTTC CASSSNRGGRAYNEQFF
NA TRBJ1-3 TRBV29-1 NA TGCAGCGTTGGGACGGATGGAAACACCATATATTTT CSVGTDGNTIYF
NA TRBJ2-7 TRBV20-1 NA TGCAGTGCTAGAGACCTGGGAGTTTCGGCCTACGAGCAGTACTTC CSARDLGVSAYEQYF
NA TRBJ2-1 TRBV7-9 NA TGTGCCAGCAGTCCAGCCGTTGGAGATGGTACTTACAATGAGCAGTTCTTC CASSPAVGDGTYNEQFF